This T cell receptor beta chain comes out of a study of shared clonotypes between healthy human individuals. Generated by immunoSEQ multiplex PCR, the TCRdb table keeps only in-frame clones and is missing some. The sample comprises 600,000 to 750,000 clones, roughly 72% of which are singletons, and about 1.7% rests with the top ten. J was trimmed by 2 bases and V by 5 bases; bases with no gene match: 10. This CDR3 has 17 amino acids. Germline CDR1 SEHNR, CDR2 FQNEAQ (reference sequence). Specimen: memory CD4+ T cells sorted from blood. Subset noted: CD45RA-negative fraction. The receptor comes from a woman aged 30 to 39 in good health. The V call is TRBV7-9, the J call TRBJ2-7, with TRBD2 identical over 12 bases. The CDR3 DNA follows: TGTGCCAGCAGCCCCCACCCTAGACTAGCGGGAGCCTACGAGCAGTACTTC. This translates into CASSPHPRLAGAYEQYF.